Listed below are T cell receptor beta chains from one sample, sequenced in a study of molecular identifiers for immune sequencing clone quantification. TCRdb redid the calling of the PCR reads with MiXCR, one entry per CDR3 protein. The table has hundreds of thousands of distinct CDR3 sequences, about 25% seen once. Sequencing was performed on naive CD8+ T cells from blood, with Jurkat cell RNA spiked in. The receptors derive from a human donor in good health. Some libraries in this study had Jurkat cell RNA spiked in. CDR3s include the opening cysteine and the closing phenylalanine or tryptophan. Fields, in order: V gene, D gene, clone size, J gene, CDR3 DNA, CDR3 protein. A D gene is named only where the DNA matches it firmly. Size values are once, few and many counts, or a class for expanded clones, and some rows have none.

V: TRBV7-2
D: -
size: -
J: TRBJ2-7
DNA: TGTGCCAGCAGCCTAGGAGGGGCAAAACAATACGAGCAGTACTTC
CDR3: CASSLGGAKQYEQYF

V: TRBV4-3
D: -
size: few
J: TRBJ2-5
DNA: TGCGCCAGCAGCCAAGAGAGACGGAGGATAGAGACCCAGTACTTC
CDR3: CASSQERRRIETQYF

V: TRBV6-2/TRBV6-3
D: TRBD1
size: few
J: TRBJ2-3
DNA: TGTGCCAGCAGTACCTGGGACAGGGGGGCGGATACGCAGTATTTT
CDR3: CASSTWDRGADTQYF

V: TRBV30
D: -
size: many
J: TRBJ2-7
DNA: TGTGCCTGGAGGGAGGGAAGCTCCTACGAGCAGTACTTC
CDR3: CAWREGSSYEQYF

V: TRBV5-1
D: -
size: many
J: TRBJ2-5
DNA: TGCGCCAGCAGCTTGGAGGGGACGGAGATCCAAGAGACCCAGTACTTC
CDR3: CASSLEGTEIQETQYF

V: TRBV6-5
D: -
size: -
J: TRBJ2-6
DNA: TGTGCCAGCAGTTTCGTTGACAACACTAGGGCCAACGTCCTGACTTTC
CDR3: CASSFVDNTRANVLTF

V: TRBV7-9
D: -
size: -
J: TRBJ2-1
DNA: TGTGCCAGCGGGCCGACAGATACTGTCTCCTACAATGAGCAGTTCTTC
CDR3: CASGPTDTVSYNEQFF

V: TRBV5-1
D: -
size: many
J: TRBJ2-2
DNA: TGCGCCAGCCTTACCCCCACCGGGGAGCTGTTTTTT
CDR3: CASLTPTGELFF

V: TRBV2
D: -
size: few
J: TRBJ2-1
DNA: TGTGCCAGCAGTGAAAGGGCAGGGGGGTACAATGAGCAGTTCTTC
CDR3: CASSERAGGYNEQFF

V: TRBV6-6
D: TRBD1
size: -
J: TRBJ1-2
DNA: TGTGCCAGCAGTTGGACAGGGAGTGGCTACACCTTC
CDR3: CASSWTGSGYTF

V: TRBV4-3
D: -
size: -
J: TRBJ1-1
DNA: TGCGCCTGCAGCCAGGGTACAGGACTGGAAGCTTTCTTT
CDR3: CACSQGTGLEAFF

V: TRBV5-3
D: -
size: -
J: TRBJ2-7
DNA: TGTGCCAGCAGCTTGGAGGACTGCGAGCAGTACTTC
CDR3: CASSLEDCEQYF

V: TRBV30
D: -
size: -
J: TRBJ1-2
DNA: TGTGCCTGGAGTGTAACGTTGGGGCACTCCCCTAACTATGGCTACACCTTC
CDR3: CAWSVTLGHSPNYGYTF

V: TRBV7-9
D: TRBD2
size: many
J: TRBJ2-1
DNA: TGTGCCAGCAGCCTACTAGCGGGTGGCCACAATGAGCAGTTCTTC
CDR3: CASSLLAGGHNEQFF

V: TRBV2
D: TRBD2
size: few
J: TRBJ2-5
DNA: TGTGCCAGCAGTGAAGCGCCCTGGGAGGGGTCGAGTGAGACCCAGTACTTC
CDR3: CASSEAPWEGSSETQYF

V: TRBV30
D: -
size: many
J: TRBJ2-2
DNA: TGTGCCTGGAGTGTAATGGGGATCGGGGAGCTGTTTTTT
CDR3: CAWSVMGIGELFF

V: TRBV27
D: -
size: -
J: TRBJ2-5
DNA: TGTGCCAGCAGTTTAGTGTCCCACTTAGAGAACCAGTACTTC
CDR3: CASSLVSHLENQYF

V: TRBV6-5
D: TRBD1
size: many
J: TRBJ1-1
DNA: TGTGCCAGCAGTTATGGACAGGGGAGGACTGAAGCTTTCTTT
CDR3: CASSYGQGRTEAFF

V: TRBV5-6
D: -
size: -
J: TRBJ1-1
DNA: TGTGCCAGCAGCTTGGTGGTGGGCGCTGAAGCTTTCTTT
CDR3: CASSLVVGAEAFF

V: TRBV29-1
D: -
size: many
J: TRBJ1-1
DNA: TGCAGCGTTGAAGACGTGGGGCAAGCTTTCTTT
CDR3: CSVEDVGQAFF

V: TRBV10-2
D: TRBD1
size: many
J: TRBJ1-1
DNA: TGCGCCAGCAGGGCCGGGACAGGGGACACTGAAGCTTTCTTT
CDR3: CASRAGTGDTEAFF

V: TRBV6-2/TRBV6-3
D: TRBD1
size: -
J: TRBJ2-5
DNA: TGTGCCAGCAGATATCCGGGACAGGGCTTAGAAGAGACCCAGTACTTC
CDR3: CASRYPGQGLEETQYF

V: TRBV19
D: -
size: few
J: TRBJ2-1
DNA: TGTGCCAGTAGTACCCACGGGGGCGGAGGGGATGAGCAGTTCTTC
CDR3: CASSTHGGGGDEQFF

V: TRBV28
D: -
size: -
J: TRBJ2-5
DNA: TGTGCCAGCAGTTTATCCCCCCAGTGGGGTCAAGAGACCCAGTACTTC
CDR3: CASSLSPQWGQETQYF

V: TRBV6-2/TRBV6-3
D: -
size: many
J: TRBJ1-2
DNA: TGTGCCAGCAGTTACCTGGGACACCAGTTAGATGGCTACACCTTC
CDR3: CASSYLGHQLDGYTF

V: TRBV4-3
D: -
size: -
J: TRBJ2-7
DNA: TGCGCCAGCAGCCAAGCTCTGGGCCCTCCCTCCGCGCAGTACTTC
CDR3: CASSQALGPPSAQYF

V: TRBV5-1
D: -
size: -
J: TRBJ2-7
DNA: TGCGCCAGCAGCCCCTTGGTCAAGCAGACAGCCTCCTACGAGCAGTACTTC
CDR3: CASSPLVKQTASYEQYF

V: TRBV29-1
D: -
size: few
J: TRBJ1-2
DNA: TGCAGCGTTGAATATTGGGGCGGGGAAAGTGATGGCTACACCTTC
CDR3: CSVEYWGGESDGYTF

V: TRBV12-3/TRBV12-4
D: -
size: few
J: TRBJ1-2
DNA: TGTGCCAGCAGTGACAGGATCTCCTATGGCTACACCTTC
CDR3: CASSDRISYGYTF

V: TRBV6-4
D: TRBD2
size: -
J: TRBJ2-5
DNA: TGTGCCAGCAGTGACGAAACTAGCGGGAGGGGGACGTACCAAGAGACCCAGTACTTC
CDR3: CASSDETSGRGTYQETQYF

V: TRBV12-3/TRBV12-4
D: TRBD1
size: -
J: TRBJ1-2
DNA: TGTGCCAGCAGTACCGGGACAGGGGGTTGGGGCTACGCCTTC
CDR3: CASSTGTGGWGYAF

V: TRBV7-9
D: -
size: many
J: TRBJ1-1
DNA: TGTGCCAGCAGCTTAGGAGGGATGGGCACTGAAGCTTTCTTT
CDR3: CASSLGGMGTEAFF

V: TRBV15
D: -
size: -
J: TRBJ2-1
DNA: TGTGCCACCAGCACCCAAGGGCGACCTACTCCCTATGAGCAGTTCTTC
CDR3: CATSTQGRPTPYEQFF

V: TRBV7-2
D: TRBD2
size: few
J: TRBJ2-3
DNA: TGTGCCAGCAGCCGACTAGCGGGAGGAGGGGATACGCAGTATTTT
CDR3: CASSRLAGGGDTQYF

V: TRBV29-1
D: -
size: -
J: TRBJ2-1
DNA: TGCAGCGTTGAGAATAGCGGTCACAATGAGCAGTTCTTC
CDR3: CSVENSGHNEQFF

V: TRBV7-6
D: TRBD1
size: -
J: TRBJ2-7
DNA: TGTGCCAGCAGCTTAAACCCGACAGGGGTGTACGAGCAGTACTTC
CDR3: CASSLNPTGVYEQYF

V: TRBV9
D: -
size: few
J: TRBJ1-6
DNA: TGTGCCAGCAGCACCGGTTATGGCGGCGATTCACCCCTCCACTTT
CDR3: CASSTGYGGDSPLHF

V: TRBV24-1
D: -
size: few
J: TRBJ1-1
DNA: TGTGCCACCAGTGATGACGACAGGGAAGCTTTCTTT
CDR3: CATSDDDREAFF

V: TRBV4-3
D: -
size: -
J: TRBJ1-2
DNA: TGCGCCAGCGGCCAAGATCGGCAGGGGAGCTATGGCTACACCTTC
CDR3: CASGQDRQGSYGYTF

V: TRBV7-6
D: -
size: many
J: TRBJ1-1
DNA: TGTGCCAGCAGCTCTACACACATGCTGGCCACTGAAGCTTTCTTT
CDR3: CASSSTHMLATEAFF

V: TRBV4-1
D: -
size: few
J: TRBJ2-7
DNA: TGCGCCAGCAGCCTGGGCCATGGGTCGATAATCGCCTACGAGCAGTACTTC
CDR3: CASSLGHGSIIAYEQYF

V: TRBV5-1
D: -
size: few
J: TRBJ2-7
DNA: TGCGCCAGCAGCCACCCCGGTATCGACGAGCAGTACTTC
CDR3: CASSHPGIDEQYF

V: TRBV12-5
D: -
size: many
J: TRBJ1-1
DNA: TGTGCTAGTGGCAAAGACGTTGGGGACGGCACTGAAGCTTTCTTT
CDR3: CASGKDVGDGTEAFF

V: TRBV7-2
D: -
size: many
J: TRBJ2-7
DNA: TGTGCCAGCAGCTTAGTATTTGACAAGTCCTACGAGCAGTACTTC
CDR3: CASSLVFDKSYEQYF

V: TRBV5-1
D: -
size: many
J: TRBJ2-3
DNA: TGCGCCAGCAGCCTGCTAGCGTTCACAGATACGCAGTATTTT
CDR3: CASSLLAFTDTQYF

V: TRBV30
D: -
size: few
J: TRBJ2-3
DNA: TGTGCCTGGAGTAGTGTGGGGGGCTTCATCACAGATACGCAGTATTTT
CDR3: CAWSSVGGFITDTQYF

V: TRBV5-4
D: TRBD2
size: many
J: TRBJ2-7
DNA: TGTGCCAGCAGTAATTGGGGGGGGGCCTACGAGCAGTACTTC
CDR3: CASSNWGGAYEQYF

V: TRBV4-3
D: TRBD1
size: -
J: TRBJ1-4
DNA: TGCGCCAGCAGCCAAAATCGTCCGGGACAGGGAGATGAAAAACTGTTTTTT
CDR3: CASSQNRPGQGDEKLFF

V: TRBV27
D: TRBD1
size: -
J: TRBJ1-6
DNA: TGTGCCAGCAGTCCGACGGGACAGCTAAATTCACCCCTCCACTTT
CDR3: CASSPTGQLNSPLHF

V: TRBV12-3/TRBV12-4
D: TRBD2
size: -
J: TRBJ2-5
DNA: TGTGCCAGCAGCCCGGGGGGGATCCGGGAGACCCAGTACTTC
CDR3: CASSPGGIRETQYF

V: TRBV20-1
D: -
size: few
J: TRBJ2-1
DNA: TGCAGTGCTAGAGACATGGCAGGAGGGGGGTATGAGCAGTTCTTC
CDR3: CSARDMAGGGYEQFF

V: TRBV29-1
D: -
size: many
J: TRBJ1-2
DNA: TGCACCCCAGGCGAGGGGAAGGTTTCCTATGGCTACACCTTC
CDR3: CTPGEGKVSYGYTF

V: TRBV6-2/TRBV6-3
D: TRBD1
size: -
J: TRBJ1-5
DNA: TGTGCCAGCAGAGACGGACAGGGCTATCAGCCCCAGCATTTT
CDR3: CASRDGQGYQPQHF

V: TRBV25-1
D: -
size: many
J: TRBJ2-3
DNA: TGTGCCAGCAGTGAAGGTTGGGGGGAGGCGACAGATACGCAGTATTTT
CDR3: CASSEGWGEATDTQYF

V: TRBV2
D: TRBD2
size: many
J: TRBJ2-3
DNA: TGTGCCAGCAGTGAATGGGTAGCGGGAGCAGCAGATACGCAGTATTTT
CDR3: CASSEWVAGAADTQYF

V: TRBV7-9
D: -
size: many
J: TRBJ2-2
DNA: TGTGCCAGCAGAACAGGGACTGAGCTGTTTTTT
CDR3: CASRTGTELFF

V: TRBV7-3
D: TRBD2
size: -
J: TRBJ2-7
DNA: TGTGCCAGCAGCCCCTCCCCTAGCGGGAGCTACGAGCAGTACTTC
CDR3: CASSPSPSGSYEQYF